This record concerns one T cell receptor (beta chain) sequence. V was pared by 6 bases and J by 4 bases, with 6 bases of the junction left unmatched. Germline V gene sequence: CDR1 MNHEY, CDR2 SVGAGI. This CDR3 contains 15 residues. Sequencing used immunoSEQ multiplex PCR; TCRdb keeps in-frame clones, though not all of them. The sample has around 200,000 clones; 85% are singletons. This specimen belongs to a study of blood T cell repertoires in COVID-19. Individuals drawn from approximately 22 US areas were about 18 to 90 years old. The sample consisted of PBMCs or T cells enriched from blood (not recorded which). V gene TRBV6-5 combines with J gene TRBJ1-3; TRBD1 aligns across 10 bases. The clonotype originates from a middle-aged man who had recovered from COVID-19. CDR3 bases: TGTGCCAGCAGGCAGACAGGGGGCGCAGGAAACACCATATATTTT. Protein: CASRQTGGAGNTIYF.